The present TCR beta chain was sequenced within a study of cytomegalovirus exposure and HLA in healthy donors. Primers included in the PCR were 60 Vbeta and 13 Jbeta primers. Here immunoSEQ multiplex PCR was the method, and the copy in TCRdb shows in-frame clones only, minus some. Among 150,000 to 180,000 clones listed, 70% to 80% were seen once. Losses at the gene ends were 9 bases for V and 0 bases for J; bases not matched to a gene: 10. CDR1 and CDR2 (germline): MDHEN, SYDVKM. The CDR3 contains 16 residues. Whereas donors were nominally healthy upon sampling, unrecorded immune exposures were probable. The count of this clone is one. What it binds is unknown. Study-wide points: As a later analysis showed, a missense DCLRE1C variant was linked to trimming of TCR beta V- and J-genes.

This chain uses TRBV28 with TRBJ2-2, with TRBD2 matching over 7 bases. This receptor was taken from a man aged 30 to 39 in good health and CMV-seronegative. Sequencing was carried out using PBMCs. For the CDR3, the DNA is TGTGCCAGTGGGATCCGACTAGCCTCGAACACCGGGGAGCTGTTTTTT. The encoded protein is CASGIRLASNTGELFF.